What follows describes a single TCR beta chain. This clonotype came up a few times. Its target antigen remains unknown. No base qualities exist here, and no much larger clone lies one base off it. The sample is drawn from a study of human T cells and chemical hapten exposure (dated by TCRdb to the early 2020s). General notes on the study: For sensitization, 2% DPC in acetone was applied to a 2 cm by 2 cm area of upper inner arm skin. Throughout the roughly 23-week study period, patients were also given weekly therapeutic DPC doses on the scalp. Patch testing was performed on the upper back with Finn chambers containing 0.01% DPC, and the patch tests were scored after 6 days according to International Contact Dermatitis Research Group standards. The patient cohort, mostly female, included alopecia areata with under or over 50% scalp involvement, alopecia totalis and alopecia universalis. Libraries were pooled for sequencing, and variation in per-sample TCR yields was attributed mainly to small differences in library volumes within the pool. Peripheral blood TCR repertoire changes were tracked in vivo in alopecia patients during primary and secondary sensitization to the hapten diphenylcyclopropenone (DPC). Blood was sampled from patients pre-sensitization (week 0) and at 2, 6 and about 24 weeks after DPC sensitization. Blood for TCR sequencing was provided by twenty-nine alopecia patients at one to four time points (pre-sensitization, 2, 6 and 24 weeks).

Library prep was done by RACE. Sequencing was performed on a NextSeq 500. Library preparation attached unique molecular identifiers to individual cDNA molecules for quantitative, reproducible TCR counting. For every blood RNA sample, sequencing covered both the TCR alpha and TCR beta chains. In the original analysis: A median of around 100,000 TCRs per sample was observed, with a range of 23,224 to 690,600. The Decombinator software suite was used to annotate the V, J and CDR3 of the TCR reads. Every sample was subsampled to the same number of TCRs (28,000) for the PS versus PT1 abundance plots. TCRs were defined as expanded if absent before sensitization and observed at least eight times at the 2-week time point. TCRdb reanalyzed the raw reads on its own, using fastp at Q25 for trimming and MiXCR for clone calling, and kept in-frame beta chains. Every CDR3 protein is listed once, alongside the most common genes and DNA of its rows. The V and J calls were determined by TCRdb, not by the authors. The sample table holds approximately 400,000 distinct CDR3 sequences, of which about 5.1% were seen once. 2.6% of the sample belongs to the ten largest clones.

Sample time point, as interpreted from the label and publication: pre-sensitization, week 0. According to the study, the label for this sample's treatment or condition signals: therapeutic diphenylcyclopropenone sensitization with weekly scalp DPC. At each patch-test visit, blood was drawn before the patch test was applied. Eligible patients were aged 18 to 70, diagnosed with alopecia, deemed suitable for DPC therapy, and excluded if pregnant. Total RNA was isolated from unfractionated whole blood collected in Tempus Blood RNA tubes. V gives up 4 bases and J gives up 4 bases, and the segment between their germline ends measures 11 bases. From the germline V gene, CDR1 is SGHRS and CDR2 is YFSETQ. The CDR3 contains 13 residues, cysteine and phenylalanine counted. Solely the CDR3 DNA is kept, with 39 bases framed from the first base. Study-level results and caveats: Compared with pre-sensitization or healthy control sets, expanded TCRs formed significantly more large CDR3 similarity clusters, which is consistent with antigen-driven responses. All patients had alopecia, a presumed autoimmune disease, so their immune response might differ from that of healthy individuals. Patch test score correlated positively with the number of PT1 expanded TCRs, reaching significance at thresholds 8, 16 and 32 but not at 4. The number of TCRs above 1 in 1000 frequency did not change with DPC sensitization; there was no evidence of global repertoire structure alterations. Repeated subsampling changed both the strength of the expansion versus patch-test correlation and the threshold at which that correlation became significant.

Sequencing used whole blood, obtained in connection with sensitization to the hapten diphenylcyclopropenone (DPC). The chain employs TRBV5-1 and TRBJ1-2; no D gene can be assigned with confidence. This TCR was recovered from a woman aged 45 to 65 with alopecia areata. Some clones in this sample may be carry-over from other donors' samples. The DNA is TGCGCCAGCAGCGCGGACCGATCCTATGGCTACACCTTC. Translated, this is CASSADRSYGYTF.